This entry is about one T cell receptor beta chain. Its specificity is unknown. The trim removed 8 bases at V and 12 bases at J, leaving 9 bases unmatched. The CDR3 consists of 12 residues. CDR1 is MNHNS and CDR2 is SASEGT in the germline V gene. The data belong to a study of CD8 T cells in Susac syndrome. Sequencing of TCR beta was performed on blood CD8+ T cells and on blood CD4+ T cells. Patients with Susac syndrome showed fulfilment of recently defined diagnostic criteria for definite or probable disease. Broader study findings: The CD4+ T cell repertoires in Susac syndrome did not show any clonal expansion.

It was with random hexamers that roughly 0.5 to 1 ug RNA was reverse transcribed. MiXCR, applied by TCRdb to the immunoSEQ multiplex PCR reads, yields one record per CDR3 protein. In the table there are roughly 200,000 distinct CDR3 sequences, 75% to 95% of which are singletons. The sample comprised CD4+ T cells from PBMCs. This TCR derives from a human donor with Susac syndrome. The V call is TRBV6-1, the J call TRBJ1-4; TRBD1 aligns across 7 bases. For the CDR3, the DNA is TGTGCCAGCTTTTACAGGGGAAGCGAACTGTTTTTT. Its translation is CASFYRGSELFF.